Included here is one T cell receptor (beta chain) sequence, with context. Its antigen is not identified. This sample was included in a study of cytotoxic CD8 clonotypes in ibrutinib-treated CLL. Study outcomes and limitations: Higher circulating CD8+ T-cell counts strongly accompanied higher baseline clonality, above age-matched healthy donors.

Data came from immunoSEQ multiplex PCR; TCRdb stores just in-frame clones and leaves some out. The sample records 150,000 to 200,000 clones, about 88% being singletons. Germline CDR1 and CDR2: SEHNR and FQNEAQ (reference sequence). V was shortened by 3 bases and J by 0 bases, with 8 bases between the two germline ends. The CDR3 is 15 residues long. The specimen comprised PBMCs, sampled at disease progression, from a patient treated with ibrutinib. The V call is TRBV7-9, the J call TRBJ1-4; D remains unclear. This TCR was sampled from a human donor with chronic lymphocytic leukemia. The CDR3 DNA sequence: TGTGCCAGCAGCTTGGAAAGACCAACTAATGAAAAACTGTTTTTT. It codes for CASSLERPTNEKLFF. Variable domain in full (rest from reference TRBV7-9 and TRBJ1-4): DTGVSQNPRHKITKRGQNVTFRCDPISEHNRLYWYRQTLGQGPEFLTYFQNEAQLEKSRLLSDRFSAERPKGSFSTLEIQRTEQGDSAMYLCASSLERPTNEKLFFGSGTQLSVL.